Below are 25 T cell receptor beta chains sequenced from a single sample in a study of blood T cell repertoires in COVID-19. Repertoires were generated with immunoSEQ multiplex PCR, while TCRdb's copy carries only in-frame clones and drops some. The sample lists about 180,000 clones, roughly 89% occurring once. Sequencing was performed on PBMCs or T cells enriched from blood (not recorded which). These TCRs come from a woman between 35 and 50 years old with acute COVID-19.

CDR3 loop: CASSHQGVRDPTEAFF. The CDR3 DNA reads TGTGCCAGTAGCCACCAAGGTGTGAGGGATCCCACTGAAGCTTTCTTT. This sequence joins TRBV19 and TRBJ1-1; D gene unclear. CDR3 length: 16 residues. Trimming cost V 6 bases and J 4 bases, with 21 bases left between them. Germline lookup yields CDR1 LNHDA and CDR2 SQIVND (reference sequence).

The gene calls are TRBV19 and TRBJ2-1; 10 bases match TRBD1. The germline V gene has CDR1 LNHDA and CDR2 SQIVND (reference sequence). This CDR3 is built from 14 residues. J lost 3 bases, V lost 6 bases, and 2 bases had no gene match. The CDR3: CASRGQGIYNEQFF. Here the CDR3 DNA reads TGTGCCAGTAGGGGACAGGGGATCTACAATGAGCAGTTCTTC.

This clone is a singleton in its sample. The gene calls are TRBV5-1 and TRBJ1-1; TRBD1 matches at 7 bases. V shed 2 bases and J 0 bases; nucleotides not matched to a gene: 7. CDR1 and CDR2 (germline): SGHRS, YFSETQ. The CDR3 length is 16 residues. This CDR3 reads CASSLRGPGMNTEAFF. The CDR3 coding sequence is TGCGCCAGCAGCTTAAGGGGGCCGGGGATGAACACTGAAGCTTTCTTT.

This clone is a singleton in its sample. The J gene is TRBJ2-1, the V gene TRBV11-2; D not certain. The germline gives CDR1 SGHAT, CDR2 FQNNGV. V gave up 5 bases and J gave up 2 bases, with 13 bases separating them. CDR3 length: 15 amino acids. CDR3 nucleotides: TGTGCCAGCAGCCCTTTAGACTCGACCTACAATGAGCAGTTCTTC. It translates to CASSPLDSTYNEQFF. Drawing the rest from reference TRBV11-2 and TRBJ2-1, the complete variable domain is EAGVAQSPRYKIIEKRQSVAFWCNPISGHATLYWYQQILGQGPKLLIQFQNNGVVDDSQLPKDRFSAERLKGVDSTLKIQPAKLEDSAVYLCASSPLDSTYNEQFFGPGTRLTVL.

The rearrangement uses TRBV2 and TRBJ1-2, with D possibly TRBD1 on 6 matching bases. Germline CDR1 reads SNHLY; CDR2 reads FYNNEI. V dropped 2 bases and J dropped 4 bases, with 11 bases sitting between them. CDR3 length: 14 residues. CDR3 sequence (DNA): TGTGCCAGCAGTGAAAGGGGCAGGGGCTATGGCTACACCTTC. Translation gives CASSERGRGYGYTF.

V and J are TRBV28 and TRBJ1-1; D is undetermined. The CDR3 has 15 residues. Trimming shortened V by 1 base and J by 4 bases, and 13 bases separated the two germline ends. Germline V gene lookup returns CDR1 MDHEN and CDR2 SYDVKM. The DNA for the CDR3 is TGTGCCAGCAGTTTATCATTCGGGGTCGGCACTGAAGCTTTCTTT. As protein: CASSLSFGVGTEAFF. The full variable domain, in which reference TRBV28 and TRBJ1-1 provide the parts outside the CDR3, is DVKVTQSSRYLVKRTGEKVFLECVQDMDHENMFWYRQDPGLGLRLIYFSYDVKMKEKGDIPEGYSVSREKKERFSLILESASTNQTSMYLCASSLSFGVGTEAFFGQGTRLTVV.

The gene calls are TRBV2 and TRBJ1-1; D unresolved. Trimming stripped 8 bases from V and 4 bases from J, with 14 bases between. The germline gives CDR1 SNHLY, CDR2 FYNNEI. This CDR3 spans 13 amino acids. CDR3 protein: CASGLTTGTEAFF. The CDR3 nucleotides read TGTGCCAGCGGACTGACTACGGGCACTGAAGCTTTCTTT.

The V and J genes are TRBV6-5 and TRBJ2-5, with a weak D call TRBD2 (7 bases). V was shortened by 5 bases and J by 5 bases, with 18 bases between the two germline ends. CDR3 length equals 15 residues. Germline CDR1 and CDR2: MNHEY and SVGAGI. The CDR3 bases are TGTGCCAGCAGTCAAAGGTGGGGGGGCGGGGAGACCCAGTACTTC. This sequence encodes CASSQRWGGGETQYF.

This clone was seen a handful of times. The CDR3 bases are TGTGCCAGCGACAGGGGCAGTCAGCCCCAGCATTTT. It specifies CASDRGSQPQHF. V is TRBV6-5 and J is TRBJ1-5, with 8 positions matching TRBD1. The junction had 3 bases not matched to a gene; V was cut back by 8 bases and J by 6 bases. There are 12 residues in the CDR3. Germline lookup yields CDR1 MNHEY and CDR2 SVGAGI.

This chain joins TRBV12-3 or TRBV12-4 and TRBJ1-2; the D gene is possibly TRBD1 (5 bases). The CDR3 extends over 13 amino acids. Trimming cost V 3 bases and J 4 bases, with 9 bases left between them. The CDR3 spells CASSLQGTYGYTF. CDR3 nucleotides: TGTGCCAGCAGTTTGCAGGGTACCTATGGCTACACCTTC.

The chain has TRBV5-5 and TRBJ2-1; no reliable D call. Germline CDR1 reads SGHKS; CDR2 reads YYEKEE (reference sequence). V was trimmed by 0 bases and J by 0 bases, leaving 7 bases between them. The CDR3 is 15 amino acids. CDR3 nucleotides: TGTGCCAGCAGCTTGGTCCTAGACTCCTACAATGAGCAGTTCTTC. Translated: CASSLVLDSYNEQFF.

The CDR3: CASSQDIRIGAIYGNTIYF. DNA of the CDR3: TGCGCCAGCAGCCAAGATATAAGAATAGGGGCAATCTATGGAAACACCATATATTTT. The rearrangement joins TRBV4-1 to TRBJ1-3, with a possible D match to TRBD1 (5 bases). V was clipped by 0 bases and J by 3 bases, with 21 bases between them. CDR3 length: 19 residues. Germline-derived CDR1 and CDR2 are MGHRA and YSYEKL.

The rearrangement uses TRBV6-5 and TRBJ2-2, with D possibly matching TRBD1 (6 bases). V was cut by 7 bases and J by 1 base, with 10 bases left in between. CDR1 is MNHEY and CDR2 is SVGAGI in the germline V gene. The CDR3 is 14 residues long. The CDR3 protein is CASTPDRNTGELFF. Written as DNA, the CDR3 is TGTGCCAGCACCCCGGACAGGAACACCGGGGAGCTGTTTTTT.

This chain uses TRBV7-2 with TRBJ2-5; 8 bases are shared with TRBD1. This CDR3 has 16 amino acids. With 5 bases clipped from V and 5 bases from J, the junction kept 13 bases outside the gene matches. Germline V gene data show CDR1 as SGHTA and CDR2 as FQGNSA. CDR3 loop: CASSKGAGGRLETQYF. The CDR3 DNA follows: TGTGCCAGCAGCAAAGGGGCAGGGGGCCGGTTGGAGACCCAGTACTTC.

The chain employs TRBV12-3 or TRBV12-4 and TRBJ2-1, with D perhaps matching TRBD2 (5 bases). V shed 5 bases and J shed 5 bases, with 10 bases lying between them. The CDR3 has 13 residues. CDR3 sequence reads: CASSGGSNNEQFF. CDR3 sequence (DNA): TGTGCCAGCAGTGGAGGATCGAACAATGAGCAGTTCTTC.

A remark on this clone: Other DNA sequences in this specimen translate into the identical CDR3. The rearrangement joins TRBV29-1 to TRBJ1-1, with 7 bases fitting TRBD1. Per the germline V gene, CDR1 is SQVTM and CDR2 is ANQGSEA. J gave up 1 base and V 8 bases, and 7 bases lay outside the gene matches. The CDR3 contains 13 residues. The CDR3 coding sequence is TGCAGCATCCGGACAGGCGGGAACACTGAAGCTTTCTTT. It encodes CSIRTGGNTEAFF.

The chain links TRBV9 to TRBJ2-3, with D possibly being TRBD2 (5 bases). This CDR3 has 15 amino acids. V lost 1 base and J lost 4, with 13 bases in between. Per the germline V gene, CDR1 is SGDLS and CDR2 is YYNGEE. The CDR3 protein is CASSVNPGMADTQYF. CDR3 in DNA: TGTGCCAGCAGCGTAAATCCGGGAATGGCAGATACGCAGTATTTT.

This chain connects TRBV5-6 to TRBJ2-1; 9 bases line up with TRBD2. CDR3 size: 16 residues. Germline trimming cut 4 bases from V and 8 bases from J; bases unmatched to any gene: 13. From germline, CDR1 is SGHDT and CDR2 YYEEEE. The DNA for the CDR3 is TGTGCCAGCAGCCTTGAAAGACTAGCGGCCTTAGATGAGCAGTTCTTC. Translated, it gives CASSLERLAALDEQFF.

This sequence joins TRBV19 and TRBJ2-2; the match to TRBD1 covers 9 bases. Germline V gene sequence: CDR1 LNHDA, CDR2 SQIVND (reference sequence). This CDR3 has 16 residues. J gave up 4 bases and V 5 bases, and 8 bases lay outside the gene matches. The CDR3 loop is CASSPDRGRITGELFF. Here the CDR3 DNA reads TGTGCCAGTAGTCCCGACAGGGGGAGGATCACCGGGGAGCTGTTTTTT.

The chain couples TRBV6-5 to TRBJ2-2; 8 bases map to TRBD2. V gave up 5 bases and J gave up 5 bases; unmatched junction bases: 7. Per the germline V gene, CDR1 is MNHEY and CDR2 is SVGAGI. The CDR3 has 15 residues. Here the CDR3 DNA reads TGTGCCAGCAGTCGGGGGGGCCGAGAGACCGGGGAGCTGTTTTTT. Amino acid sequence: CASSRGGRETGELFF.

V and J are TRBV25-1 and TRBJ1-1, with a weak D call TRBD1 (6 bases). V lost 2 bases to trimming and J lost 5 bases, with 15 bases between them. The CDR3 runs 15 residues. Germline-derived CDR1 and CDR2 are MGHDK and SYGVNS. CDR3 in DNA: TGTGCCAGCAGTGAACCGGGGAGGGGGGGAACTGAAGCTTTCTTT. Translated, it gives CASSEPGRGGTEAFF. The full variable domain, in which reference TRBV25-1 and TRBJ1-1 provide the parts outside the CDR3, is EADIYQTPRYLVIGTGKKITLECSQTMGHDKMYWYQQDPGMELHLIHYSYGVNSTEKGDLSSESTVSRIRTEHFPLTLESARPSHTSQYLCASSEPGRGGTEAFFGQGTRLTVV.

The rearrangement uses TRBV19 and TRBJ1-1, with D perhaps TRBD1 (5 bases). This CDR3 region has 14 residues. Trimming pared 6 bases from V and 1 base from J, leaving 12 bases between. Germline CDR1 LNHDA, CDR2 SQIVND (reference sequence). CDR3 amino acids: CASRARETNTEAFF. Here the CDR3 DNA reads TGTGCCAGTAGGGCCAGGGAAACGAACACTGAAGCTTTCTTT.

The rearrangement links TRBV30 to TRBJ2-7; D may be TRBD1 (5 bases). The ends were cut back, 0 bases at V and 9 bases at J, with 15 bases in the middle. The CDR3 length is 13 residues. Germline-derived CDR1 and CDR2 are GTSNPN and SVGIG (reference sequence). CDR3 nucleotides: TGTGCCTGGAGTGTGGCAGGGTCCGATGGGCAGTACTTC. It yields the protein CAWSVAGSDGQYF.

The chain employs TRBV19 and TRBJ1-2; D gene uncertain. Trimming removed 3 bases from V and 5 bases from J, with 22 bases in between. CDR1 and CDR2 from the germline V gene are LNHDA and SQIVND (reference sequence). The CDR3 consists of 17 residues. This CDR3 reads CASSIIFRETENYGYTF. The CDR3 nucleotides read TGTGCCAGTAGTATTATTTTCCGGGAAACCGAGAATTATGGCTACACCTTC.

V gene TRBV30 combines with J gene TRBJ1-6; D possibly corresponds to TRBD1 (6 bases). The germline CDR1 and CDR2 sequences are GTSNPN and SVGIG (reference sequence). Trimming stripped 4 bases from V and 0 bases from J, with 16 bases between. The CDR3 runs 17 residues. CDR3 region: CAWTPKGESSYNSPLHF. The CDR3 DNA sequence: TGTGCCTGGACCCCTAAGGGGGAGAGCTCCTATAATTCACCCCTCCACTTT.